This T cell receptor beta chain was captured by sequencing in a study of radiation and T cells in renal cell carcinoma. Overall study findings and caveats: In blood, top tumor clones expanded by 2 weeks, shrinking by 4.

Generated by immunoSEQ multiplex PCR, the TCRdb table keeps only in-frame clones and is missing some. The sample has around 140,000 clones, around 88% seen once. V lost 5 bases to trimming and J lost 0 bases, with 17 bases between them. This CDR3 has 16 residues. The germline CDR1 and CDR2 sequences are GTSNPN and SVGIG (reference sequence). Note on this clone: The antigen remains unidentified.

The time point was: blood 4 weeks post-SBRT, at nephrectomy. The sample's treatment: 15 Gy SBRT to primary tumor, nephrectomy 4 weeks later. Nephrectomy followed 15 Gy stereotactic body radiation by 4 weeks. Blood was sampled at baseline, 2 weeks and 4 weeks after SBRT. The tumor was a clear cell renal cell carcinoma. The source material was blood, sampled from a patient whose treatment included radiotherapy and nephrectomy. V and J are TRBV30 and TRBJ1-3, with D possibly TRBD1 on 5 matching bases. The TCR comes from a woman aged 45-65 years with renal cell carcinoma. DNA for the CDR3: TGTGCCTGGGGGGCCAGACCGCATTACTCTGGAAACACCATATATTTT. Translating gives CAWGARPHYSGNTIYF.